Listed below are T cell receptor beta chains from one sample, sequenced in a study of T cell responses to AZD1222 COVID-19 vaccine. The assay was immunoSEQ multiplex PCR, and TCRdb's table has in-frame clones only and misses some. The repertoire includes 130,000 to 150,000 clones, approximately 88% of them detected once, and approximately 16% sits in the top ten. The sample consisted of peripheral blood, taken on day 0 of AZD1222 vaccination. The receptors stem from an adult in good health. CDR3s include the opening cysteine and the closing phenylalanine or tryptophan. Fields, in order: V gene, clone size, D gene, J gene, CDR3 protein, CDR3 DNA. The D gene is left open where the match is weak. Only some rows state a clone size, as once, few, many or a class for expanded clones.

V gene: TRBV6-5; clone size: few; D gene: .; J gene: TRBJ2-7; CDR3 protein: CASSLFRGTYEQYF; CDR3 DNA: TGTGCCAGCAGCCTCTTCAGGGGTACCTACGAGCAGTACTTC
V gene: TRBV7-2; clone size: once; D gene: .; J gene: TRBJ1-1; CDR3 protein: CASSPSAGPTEAFF; CDR3 DNA: TGTGCCAGCAGCCCCTCAGCAGGTCCAACTGAAGCTTTCTTT
V gene: TRBV19; clone size: .; D gene: .; J gene: TRBJ1-2; CDR3 protein: CASSLSQYGGYTF; CDR3 DNA: TGTGCCAGTAGTCTCAGCCAATATGGAGGCTACACCTTC
V gene: TRBV3-1/TRBV3-2; clone size: once; D gene: .; J gene: TRBJ1-1; CDR3 protein: CASSQESGIGAFF; CDR3 DNA: TGTGCCAGCAGCCAAGAGTCCGGGATTGGGGCTTTCTTT
V gene: TRBV21-1; clone size: .; D gene: .; J gene: TRBJ2-7; CDR3 protein: CASSKRDIPYEQYF; CDR3 DNA: TGTGCCAGCAGCAAACGTGACATACCCTACGAGCAGTACTTC
V gene: TRBV28; clone size: .; D gene: TRBD2; J gene: TRBJ2-5; CDR3 protein: CASSHSTQVWSGGALFQETQYF; CDR3 DNA: TGTGCCAGCAGTCACTCCACCCAAGTTTGGAGCGGGGGGGCCCTTTTTCAAGAGACCCAGTACTTC
V gene: TRBV9; clone size: .; D gene: TRBD1; J gene: TRBJ1-4; CDR3 protein: CASSFSQDRRNEKLFF; CDR3 DNA: TGTGCCAGCAGCTTCTCCCAGGACAGGAGGAATGAAAAACTGTTTTTT
V gene: TRBV6-6; clone size: .; D gene: .; J gene: TRBJ1-5; CDR3 protein: CASISTGWNQPQHF; CDR3 DNA: TGTGCCAGCATCTCCACAGGGTGGAATCAGCCCCAGCATTTT
V gene: TRBV9; clone size: .; D gene: TRBD1; J gene: TRBJ1-1; CDR3 protein: CASSADRDHTEAFF; CDR3 DNA: TGTGCCAGCAGCGCCGACAGGGACCACACTGAAGCTTTCTTT
V gene: TRBV28; clone size: .; D gene: .; J gene: TRBJ1-2; CDR3 protein: CASRAGSDGAGGYTF; CDR3 DNA: TGTGCCAGCAGAGCGGGGTCCGACGGAGCGGGAGGCTACACCTTC
V gene: TRBV27; clone size: once; D gene: .; J gene: TRBJ1-5; CDR3 protein: CASSGVFGHQPQHF; CDR3 DNA: TGTGCCAGCAGCGGGGTTTTCGGCCATCAGCCCCAGCATTTT